This TCR beta chain was retrieved from a study of blood T cell repertoires in COVID-19. Trimming stripped 0 bases from V and 9 bases from J, with 18 bases between. The CDR3 length is 15 residues. From germline, CDR1 is SGHAT and CDR2 FQNNGV. Measured with immunoSEQ multiplex PCR; TCRdb has only the in-frame clones, and not every one. The sample shows 300,000 to 350,000 clones, 90% of them seen only once. Sequencing used peripheral blood. The J gene is TRBJ2-7, the V gene TRBV11-2; a weak D match, TRBD1 (6 bases). The receptor's source is a woman in her twenties or thirties with COVID-19, enrolled during active disease. This CDR3 is CASSLERGSQVVQYF. For the CDR3, the DNA is TGTGCCAGCAGCTTAGAGAGGGGGTCCCAAGTCGTGCAGTACTTC.